This T cell receptor beta chain was identified in a study of blood T cell repertoires in COVID-19 (dated by TCRdb to between 2020 and 2021). Study-level background: Collaborator samples came from the United States, Italy and Spain and covered acute and convalescent phases of COVID-19. The prospective study material was composed of cDNA or gDNA derived from T cells, B-cell-depleted T cells, or PBMCs. The samples were drawn from two sources: the first 160 participants of the ongoing ImmuneRACE study, and 1,254 subjects contributed by 6 global collaborators. Nearly every sample came with metadata listing a de-identified subject ID, COVID-19 status, age in years and sex. Where available, HLA class I and class II types were obtained from metadata supplied by the sample provider rather than from assay-based typing. The dataset comprised deeply sampled blood TCRbeta repertoires from subjects exposed to, actively infected with, or recovered from COVID-19. The repertoires were released in a freely available public database meant as a resource for research on the immune response to SARS-CoV-2.

Details on this clone: The antigen it recognizes is unknown. No base quality values were provided; no much bigger clone lies one nucleotide off.

The paper as a whole reports these results and caveats: Clinical and demographic metadata were provided uncurated, with the amount varying by source and participant.

TCRbeta CDR3 regions were amplified from genomic DNA by means of the immunoSEQ Assay, a bias-controlled multiplex PCR. Under the source paper's analysis protocol: The number of nucleated cells in each sample was estimated from the amplification of reference gene primers within the assay. Sequence reads were collapsed and filtered to measure the absolute abundance of every unique TCRbeta CDR3 rearrangement. For each sample, productive Simpson clonality was calculated by taking the square root of Simpson's diversity index across productive rearrangements. TCRdb mirrors the immuneACCESS table, restricted to in-frame sequences. Some clones are absent from its copies; in checked studies, under half trace to an unresolved V gene, and the reason for the others is unknown. The DNA was the basis for D and trimming; V, J and clone size are from that table. The sample table shows 160,000 or so clones, and 85% are seen once. Together, the top ten hold 0.8% to 1.2% of the sample.

Collaborating institutions collected whole blood in K2EDTA tubes following their own protocols. For TCRbeta analysis, collaborator samples were shipped as frozen whole blood, as isolated PBMCs, or as DNA extracted from either sample type. Via the germline V gene, CDR1 is SGHAT and CDR2 FQNNGV. V is trimmed back by 4 bases and J by 6 bases, and the junction contains 12 bases that no gene match accounts for. The CDR3 starts with the cysteine, ends with the phenylalanine, and has 15 residues. Only CDR3 DNA remains: 45 bases, in frame from the first base. Sequencing was carried out using peripheral blood. The clonotype originates from a man aged 40-49 years with acute or convalescent COVID-19. Recombination linked TRBV11-2 to TRBJ2-7; 7 bases in the middle match TRBD1. Read as DNA, the sequence is TGTGCCAGCAGCTATGGAGGCGGCAGGGGGACCGAGCAGTACTTC. This yields the protein CASSYGGGRGTEQYF.